Listed below are T cell receptor beta chains from one sample, sequenced in a study of blood T cell repertoires in COVID-19. Libraries were prepared by immunoSEQ multiplex PCR; TCRdb keeps only in-frame clonotypes and omits some of them. Among about 170,000 clones, around 85% were seen once, and the ten largest hold around 8.9%. Input material: peripheral blood. The receptors were sampled from a woman aged 80 or older with COVID-19, enrolled during active disease. Both conserved end residues are part of each CDR3. D genes are given only for firm matches. Size is stated for part of the rows, as once, few or many counts, or as a class when the clone is expanded.

TRBD1	TRBJ1-3	-	TRBV2	CASTPGQSSGNTIYF	TGTGCCAGCACCCCGGGACAGAGCTCTGGAAACACCATATATTTT
TRBD1	TRBJ2-7	-	TRBV5-4	CASSFGQGDLYEQYF	TGTGCCAGCAGCTTCGGGCAGGGGGATCTATACGAGCAGTACTTC
-	TRBJ2-3	few	TRBV9	CASSVTPGDTQYF	TGTGCCAGCAGCGTAACTCCGGGGGATACGCAGTATTTT
-	TRBJ1-4	-	TRBV24-1	CATSDLDSEKLFF	TGTGCCACCAGTGATTTGGACAGTGAAAAACTGTTTTTT
TRBD1	TRBJ1-2	-	TRBV5-1	CASSPETGGFGYGYTF	TGCGCCAGCAGCCCCGAGACAGGGGGCTTTGGCTATGGCTACACCTTC
-	TRBJ2-3	-	TRBV3-1/TRBV3-2	CASTQITSQPQYF	TGTGCCAGTACACAAATTACTAGCCAGCCGCAGTATTTT
-	TRBJ2-1	-	TRBV5-1	CASSRKSGRDYNEQFF	TGCGCCAGCAGCCGTAAGTCCGGCAGGGACTACAATGAGCAGTTCTTC
TRBD2	TRBJ2-5	-	TRBV7-9	CASSLRLAGEETQYF	TGTGCCAGCAGCTTACGGCTAGCGGGGGAGGAGACCCAGTACTTC
-	TRBJ2-7	-	TRBV25-1	CASSENRGGYEQYF	TGTGCCAGCAGTGAGAACAGGGGAGGCTACGAGCAGTACTTC
-	TRBJ2-5	-	TRBV11-2	CANSPAGLQETQYF	TGTGCCAACAGCCCCGCAGGGCTTCAAGAGACCCAGTACTTC
TRBD1	TRBJ2-1	once	TRBV11-3	CASSSQGAHNEQFF	TGTGCCAGCAGCTCACAGGGGGCTCACAATGAGCAGTTCTTC
TRBD2	TRBJ2-7	-	TRBV5-5	CASSSAGGPDYEQYF	TGTGCCAGCAGCTCGGCGGGGGGGCCAGACTACGAGCAGTACTTC
TRBD1	TRBJ1-1	-	TRBV5-1	CASSSGTGGRNTEAFF	TGCGCCAGCAGCTCGGGCACAGGGGGCAGGAACACTGAAGCTTTCTTT
-	TRBJ1-1	once	TRBV7-3	CASSSGAEAFF	TGTGCCAGCAGCTCAGGGGCTGAAGCTTTCTTT
TRBD2	TRBJ2-1	-	TRBV29-1	CSAKREATYNEQFF	TGCAGCGCGAAGCGGGAGGCTACCTACAATGAGCAGTTCTTC
TRBD1	TRBJ2-2	-	TRBV7-9	CASSPRDRVGELFF	TGTGCCAGCAGCCCTCGGGACAGAGTCGGGGAGCTGTTTTTT
-	TRBJ1-1	-	TRBV2	CASSDDTLGTEAFF	TGTGCCAGCAGTGATGACACCCTGGGCACTGAAGCTTTCTTT
TRBD2	TRBJ2-3	-	TRBV10-3	CAISGGGGGGSDTQYF	TGTGCCATCAGTGGGGGTGGTGGCGGGGGGTCAGATACGCAGTATTTT
-	TRBJ1-2	-	TRBV7-9	CASSSEQGTVFQGYTF	TGTGCCAGCAGCTCGGAACAGGGCACGGTATTCCAGGGCTACACCTTC
-	TRBJ2-6	-	TRBV5-1	CASSLDFPGANVLTF	TGCGCCAGCAGCTTGGACTTCCCTGGGGCCAACGTCCTGACTTTC
-	TRBJ1-5	-	TRBV20-1	CSASGGPNQPQHF	TGCAGTGCTAGTGGGGGCCCAAATCAGCCCCAGCATTTT
-	TRBJ1-1	-	TRBV25-1	CASSESGGNGGAFF	TGTGCCAGCAGTGAATCCGGAGGAAACGGAGGAGCTTTCTTT
TRBD1	TRBJ1-2	-	TRBV7-9	CASSPRVEGAYGYTF	TGTGCCAGCAGCCCGCGGGTGGAGGGGGCCTATGGCTACACCTTC
-	TRBJ1-4	-	TRBV5-1	CASSPPGEKLFF	TGCGCCAGCAGCCCTCCGGGGGAAAAACTGTTTTTT
-	TRBJ1-1	-	TRBV7-2	CASSPRVADTEAFF	TGTGCCAGCAGCCCCAGGGTCGCTGACACTGAAGCTTTCTTT
-	TRBJ1-3	-	TRBV6-5	CASSPQVSGNTIYF	TGTGCCAGCAGTCCTCAGGTCTCTGGAAACACCATATATTTT
-	TRBJ1-5	-	TRBV27	CATRLWGESNQPQHF	TGTGCCACCCGTCTTTGGGGGGAAAGCAATCAGCCCCAGCATTTT
-	TRBJ1-1	-	TRBV5-1	CASSLPQGEAFF	TGCGCCAGCAGCTTGCCGCAGGGGGAAGCTTTCTTT
TRBD1	TRBJ1-2	-	TRBV5-4	CASSPDRRDGYTF	TGTGCCAGCAGCCCGGACAGGAGGGACGGCTACACCTTC
-	TRBJ2-1	-	TRBV6-5	CARRRRPTYNEQFF	TGTGCCAGAAGGAGGAGACCCACCTACAATGAGCAGTTCTTC
TRBD2	TRBJ2-1	-	TRBV6-1	CASSGRTSGRRTVNEQFF	TGTGCCAGCAGTGGGCGGACTAGCGGGAGGCGTACGGTCAATGAGCAGTTCTTC
-	TRBJ2-1	-	TRBV21-1	CASPLEGTPIF	TGTGCCAGCCCACTGGAAGGGACACCCATCTTC
TRBD1	TRBJ2-6	-	TRBV5-1	CASSVGTASGANVLTF	TGCGCCAGCTCTGTAGGGACAGCCTCTGGGGCCAACGTCCTGACTTTC
-	TRBJ1-1	-	TRBV6-5	CASTETSRAEAFF	TGTGCCAGCACCGAGACTAGTCGGGCTGAAGCTTTCTTT
TRBD1	TRBJ1-5	-	TRBV19	CASNLHRGAINQPQHF	TGTGCCAGTAACTTACACAGGGGGGCAATTAATCAGCCCCAGCATTTT
-	TRBJ1-6	few	TRBV2	CASRRRGNGRSPLHF	TGTGCCAGCAGGAGGAGGGGAAACGGTAGATCACCCCTCCACTTT
-	TRBJ1-3	once	TRBV19	CASSRTQGSSGNTIYF	TGTGCCAGTAGTCGAACACAAGGGAGCTCTGGAAACACCATATATTTT
TRBD1	TRBJ2-1	once	TRBV5-1	CASSSGQFNEQFF	TGCGCCAGCAGCTCGGGACAGTTCAATGAGCAGTTCTTC
-	TRBJ2-5	-	TRBV5-1	CASSLSGEETQYF	TGCGCCAGCAGCTTGAGCGGCGAAGAGACCCAGTACTTC
TRBD1	TRBJ1-6	-	TRBV11-2	CASSPRQGGSPLHF	TGTGCCAGCAGCCCTAGACAGGGGGGGTCACCCCTCCACTTT
-	TRBJ1-1	-	TRBV5-1	CASSSQGWNTEAFF	TGCGCCAGCAGCTCCCAGGGGTGGAACACTGAAGCTTTCTTT
-	TRBJ1-1	-	TRBV19	CASSGPGVGSEAFF	TGTGCCAGTAGTGGGCCGGGGGTTGGTTCTGAAGCTTTCTTT